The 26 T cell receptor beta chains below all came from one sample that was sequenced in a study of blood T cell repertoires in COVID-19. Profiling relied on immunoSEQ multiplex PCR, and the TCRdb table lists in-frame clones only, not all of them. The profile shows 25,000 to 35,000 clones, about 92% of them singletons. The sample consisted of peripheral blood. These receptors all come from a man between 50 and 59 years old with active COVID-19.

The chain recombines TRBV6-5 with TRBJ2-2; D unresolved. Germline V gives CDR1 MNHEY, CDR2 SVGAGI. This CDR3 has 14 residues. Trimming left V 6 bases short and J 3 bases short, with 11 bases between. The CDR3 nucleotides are TGTGCCAGCAGGCTCGAACGGGACACCGGGGAGCTGTTTTTT. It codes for CASRLERDTGELFF.

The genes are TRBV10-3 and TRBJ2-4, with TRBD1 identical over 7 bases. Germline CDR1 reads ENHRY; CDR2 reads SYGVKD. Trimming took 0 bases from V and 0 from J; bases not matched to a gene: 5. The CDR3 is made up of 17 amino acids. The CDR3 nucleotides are TGTGCCATCAGTGAGTCAGAGGGGGCATTAGCCAAAAACATTCAGTACTTC. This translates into CAISESEGALAKNIQYF.

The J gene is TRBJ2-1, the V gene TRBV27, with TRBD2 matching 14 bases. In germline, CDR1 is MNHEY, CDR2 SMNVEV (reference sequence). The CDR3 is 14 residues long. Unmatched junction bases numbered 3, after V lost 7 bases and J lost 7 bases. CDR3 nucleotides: TGTGCCAGCACAGGACTAGCGGGAGGAAATGAGCAGTTCTTC. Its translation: CASTGLAGGNEQFF.

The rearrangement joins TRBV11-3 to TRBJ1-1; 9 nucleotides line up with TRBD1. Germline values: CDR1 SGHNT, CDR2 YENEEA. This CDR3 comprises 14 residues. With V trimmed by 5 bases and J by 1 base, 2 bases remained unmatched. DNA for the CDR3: TGTGCCAGCAGCCCGGGACAGGGGAACACTGAAGCTTTCTTT. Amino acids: CASSPGQGNTEAFF.

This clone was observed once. CDR3 nucleotides: TGCGCCAGCAGCCCAACCTTACTAGCGAGCACAGATACGCAGTATTTT. Translation gives CASSPTLLASTDTQYF. V gene TRBV5-1 combines with J gene TRBJ2-3; TRBD2 matches at 7 bases. Germline V lookup: CDR1 SGHRS, CDR2 YFSETQ. Unmatched junction bases numbered 8, after V lost 4 bases and J lost 0 bases. The CDR3 runs to 16 residues.

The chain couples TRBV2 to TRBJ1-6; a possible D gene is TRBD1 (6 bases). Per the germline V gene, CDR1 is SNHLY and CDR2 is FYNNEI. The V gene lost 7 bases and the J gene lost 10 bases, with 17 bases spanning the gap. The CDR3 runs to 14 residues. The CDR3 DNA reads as TGTGCCAGCATATACAGGGTCGAGGAGTCACCCCTCCACTTT. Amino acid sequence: CASIYRVEESPLHF.

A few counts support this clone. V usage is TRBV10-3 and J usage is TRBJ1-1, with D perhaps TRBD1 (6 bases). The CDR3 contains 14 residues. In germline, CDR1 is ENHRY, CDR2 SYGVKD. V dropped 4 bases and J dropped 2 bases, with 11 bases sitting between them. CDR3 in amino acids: CAISVDRINTEAFF. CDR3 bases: TGTGCCATCAGTGTAGACAGGATTAACACTGAAGCTTTCTTT.

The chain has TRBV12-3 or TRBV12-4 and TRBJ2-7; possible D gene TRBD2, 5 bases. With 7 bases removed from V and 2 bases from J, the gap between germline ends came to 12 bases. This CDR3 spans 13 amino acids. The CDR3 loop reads CASTFPEAYEQYF. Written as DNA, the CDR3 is TGTGCCAGCACCTTTCCGGAGGCCTACGAGCAGTACTTC.

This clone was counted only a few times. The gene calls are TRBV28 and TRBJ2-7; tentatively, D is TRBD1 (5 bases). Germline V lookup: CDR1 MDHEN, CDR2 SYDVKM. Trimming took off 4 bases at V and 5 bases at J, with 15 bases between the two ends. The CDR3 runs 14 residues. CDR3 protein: CASSSPGKGHEQYF. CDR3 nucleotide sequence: TGTGCCAGCAGTTCCCCAGGGAAGGGTCACGAGCAGTACTTC.

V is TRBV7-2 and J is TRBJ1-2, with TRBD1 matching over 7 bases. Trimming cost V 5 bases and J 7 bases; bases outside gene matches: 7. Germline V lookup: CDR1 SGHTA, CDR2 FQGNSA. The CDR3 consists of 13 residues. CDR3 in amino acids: CASSANRGGGYTF. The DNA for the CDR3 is TGTGCCAGCAGCGCAAACAGGGGCGGTGGCTACACCTTC.

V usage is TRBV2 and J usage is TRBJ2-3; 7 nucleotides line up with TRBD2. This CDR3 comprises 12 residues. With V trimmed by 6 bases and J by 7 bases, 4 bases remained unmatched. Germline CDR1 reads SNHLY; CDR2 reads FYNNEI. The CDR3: CASSERGNTQYF. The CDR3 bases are TGTGCCAGCAGCGAGCGGGGTAATACGCAGTATTTT.

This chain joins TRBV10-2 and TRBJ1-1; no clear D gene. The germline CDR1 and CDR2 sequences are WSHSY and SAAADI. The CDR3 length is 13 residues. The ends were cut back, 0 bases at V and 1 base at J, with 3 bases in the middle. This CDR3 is CASSESRNTEAFF. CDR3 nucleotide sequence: TGCGCCAGCAGTGAGTCGAGGAACACTGAAGCTTTCTTT.

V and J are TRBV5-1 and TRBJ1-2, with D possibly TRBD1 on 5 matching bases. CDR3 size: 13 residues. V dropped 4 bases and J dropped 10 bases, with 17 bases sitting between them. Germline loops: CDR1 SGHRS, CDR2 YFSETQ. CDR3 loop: CASSGEGVSDYTF. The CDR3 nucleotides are TGCGCCAGCAGCGGGGAAGGGGTTTCGGACTACACCTTC.

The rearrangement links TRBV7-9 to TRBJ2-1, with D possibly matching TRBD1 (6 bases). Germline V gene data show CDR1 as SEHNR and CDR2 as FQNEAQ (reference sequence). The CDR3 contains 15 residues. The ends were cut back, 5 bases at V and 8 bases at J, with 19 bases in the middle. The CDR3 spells CASSTGTMRVDEQFF. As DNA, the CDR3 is TGTGCCAGCAGCACCGGGACAATGAGGGTCGATGAGCAGTTCTTC.

In DNA, the CDR3 is TGTGCCTGGGCTGGACAGGTCTACGAGCAGTACTTC. This codes for CAWAGQVYEQYF. The chain links TRBV30 to TRBJ2-7; TRBD1 matches 7 bases. The CDR3 has 12 residues. Germline V CDR1 and CDR2: GTSNPN, SVGIG (reference sequence). The V and J ends lost 5 bases and 3 bases, in that order; junction bases with no gene match: 4.

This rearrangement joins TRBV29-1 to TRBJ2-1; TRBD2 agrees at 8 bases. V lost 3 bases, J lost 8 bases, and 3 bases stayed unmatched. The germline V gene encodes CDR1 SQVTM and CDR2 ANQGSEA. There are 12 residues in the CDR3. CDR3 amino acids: CSVDRGGDEQFF. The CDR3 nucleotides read TGCAGCGTTGATCGGGGGGGCGATGAGCAGTTCTTC.

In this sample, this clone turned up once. The chain's CDR3 is CASSPRTGESNQPQHF. The CDR3 DNA reads as TGTGCCAGTAGTCCCAGGACAGGGGAGAGCAATCAGCCCCAGCATTTT. The V gene is TRBV19, the J gene TRBJ1-5; TRBD1 matches 9 bases. The CDR3 runs to 16 residues. Germline V gene data show CDR1 as LNHDA and CDR2 as SQIVND (reference sequence). The V gene end was trimmed by 5 bases and the J gene end by 1 base; junction bases not matched to a gene: 6.

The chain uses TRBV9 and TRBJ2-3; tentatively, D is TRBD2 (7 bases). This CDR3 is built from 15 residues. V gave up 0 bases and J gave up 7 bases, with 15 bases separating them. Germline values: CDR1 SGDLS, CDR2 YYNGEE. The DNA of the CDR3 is TGTGCCAGCAGCGTAGGGGGGGCTAGCGGCCATACGCAGTATTTT. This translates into CASSVGGASGHTQYF.

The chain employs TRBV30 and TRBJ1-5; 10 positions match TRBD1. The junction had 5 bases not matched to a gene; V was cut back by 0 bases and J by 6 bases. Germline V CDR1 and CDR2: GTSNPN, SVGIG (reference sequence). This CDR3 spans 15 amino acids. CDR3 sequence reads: CAWSVRQGAGQPQHF. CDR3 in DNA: TGTGCCTGGAGTGTAAGACAGGGGGCAGGTCAGCCCCAGCATTTT.

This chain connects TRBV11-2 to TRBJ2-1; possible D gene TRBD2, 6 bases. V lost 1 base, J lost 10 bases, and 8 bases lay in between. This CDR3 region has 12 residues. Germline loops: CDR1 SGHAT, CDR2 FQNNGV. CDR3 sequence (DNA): TGTGCCAGCAGCTTAGGTAGCGGAGAGCAGTTCTTC. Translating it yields CASSLGSGEQFF. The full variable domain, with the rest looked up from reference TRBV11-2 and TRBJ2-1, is EAGVAQSPRYKIIEKRQSVAFWCNPISGHATLYWYQQILGQGPKLLIQFQNNGVVDDSQLPKDRFSAERLKGVDSTLKIQPAKLEDSAVYLCASSLGSGEQFFGPGTRLTVL.

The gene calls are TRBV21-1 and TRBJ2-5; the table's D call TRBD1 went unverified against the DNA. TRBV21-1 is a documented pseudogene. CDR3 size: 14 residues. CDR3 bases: TGTGCCAGCAGCTCCCCAGGGGAACAAGAGACCCAGTACTTC. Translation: CASSSPGEQETQYF.

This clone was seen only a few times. Here the CDR3 DNA reads TGTGCCAGCAGCCAAGTAACATTCCCGGGACTAGCTTGGTACGAGCAGTTCTTC. As protein: CASSQVTFPGLAWYEQFF. V gene TRBV3-1 (or the pseudogene TRBV3-2) combines with J gene TRBJ2-1, with 9 bases lining up with TRBD2. J gave up 10 bases and V 1 base, and 17 bases lay outside the gene matches. The length of the CDR3 is 18 residues. Germline V gene lookup returns CDR1 LGHDT and CDR2 YNNKEL (reference sequence).

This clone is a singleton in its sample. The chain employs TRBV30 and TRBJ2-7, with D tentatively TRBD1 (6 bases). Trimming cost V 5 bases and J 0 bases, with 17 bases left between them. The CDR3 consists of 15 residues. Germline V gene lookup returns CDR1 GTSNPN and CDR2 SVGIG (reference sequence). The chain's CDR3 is CAWGLGTISSYEQYF. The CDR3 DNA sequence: TGTGCCTGGGGGCTCGGGACAATCAGCTCCTACGAGCAGTACTTC.

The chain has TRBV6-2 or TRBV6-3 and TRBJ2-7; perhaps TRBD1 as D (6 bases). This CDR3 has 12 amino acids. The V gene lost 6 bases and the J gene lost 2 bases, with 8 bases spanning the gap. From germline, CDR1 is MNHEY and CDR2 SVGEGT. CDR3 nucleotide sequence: TGTGCCAGCAGCGACAGGACCTACGAGCAGTACTTC. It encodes CASSDRTYEQYF.

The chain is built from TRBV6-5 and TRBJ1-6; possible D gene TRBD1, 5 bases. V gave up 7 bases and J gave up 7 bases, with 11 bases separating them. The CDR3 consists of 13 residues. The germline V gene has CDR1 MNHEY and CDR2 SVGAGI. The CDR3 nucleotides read TGTGCCAGCAATGGGAACAGGAATTCACCCCTCCACTTT. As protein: CASNGNRNSPLHF.

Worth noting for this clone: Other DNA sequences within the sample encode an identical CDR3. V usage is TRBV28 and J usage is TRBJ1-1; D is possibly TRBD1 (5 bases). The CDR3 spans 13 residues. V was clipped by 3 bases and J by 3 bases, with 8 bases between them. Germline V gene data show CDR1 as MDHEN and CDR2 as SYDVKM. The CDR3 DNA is TGTGCCAGCAGTTTTGACAGATACACTGAAGCTTTCTTT. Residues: CASSFDRYTEAFF.